This T cell receptor beta chain is drawn from a study of cytomegalovirus exposure and HLA in healthy donors. Concerning this clone: Its antigen is not identified.

General study points: The presence/absence work took it that sequencing depth was about the same across donors. Accurate HLA-A and HLA-B prediction from TCR beta sequences was reported for most subjects. Within the data, a cluster of highly shared sequence variants was likely a sequencing artifact. Prior analysis indicated that the majority of TCR beta V segments exhibited productivity approximately 90% or approximately 30% of the time.

Trimming removed 3 bases from V and 5 bases from J, with 14 bases in between. Per the germline V gene, CDR1 is LGHNA and CDR2 is YSLEER. This CDR3 region has 16 residues. PCR employed 60 Vbeta and 13 Jbeta primers. Only in-frame clones appear in the TCRdb table, and some are missing; sequencing was by immunoSEQ multiplex PCR. This listing includes some 130,000 clones. The specimen was PBMCs. The chain couples TRBV4-3 to TRBJ1-6, with a tentative D call TRBD1 (6 bases). The receptor was isolated from a man younger than 35 in good health and CMV-seronegative. CDR3 region: CASSQYRVGHNSPLHF. CDR3 nucleotides: TGCGCCAGCAGCCAGTACAGGGTGGGTCATAATTCACCCCTCCACTTT.